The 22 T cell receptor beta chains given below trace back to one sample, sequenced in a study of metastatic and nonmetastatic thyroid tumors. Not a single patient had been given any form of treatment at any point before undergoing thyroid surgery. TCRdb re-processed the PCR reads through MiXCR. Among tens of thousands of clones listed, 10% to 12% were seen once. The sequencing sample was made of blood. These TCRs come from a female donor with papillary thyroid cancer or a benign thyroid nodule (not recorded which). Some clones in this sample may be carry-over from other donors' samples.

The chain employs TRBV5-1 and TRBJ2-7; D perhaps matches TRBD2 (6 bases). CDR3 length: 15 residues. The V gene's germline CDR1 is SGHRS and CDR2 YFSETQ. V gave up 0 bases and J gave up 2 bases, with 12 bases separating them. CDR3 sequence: CASSLVVGGAYEQYF. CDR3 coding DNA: TGCGCCAGCAGCTTGGTGGTGGGAGGTGCCTACGAGCAGTACTTC.

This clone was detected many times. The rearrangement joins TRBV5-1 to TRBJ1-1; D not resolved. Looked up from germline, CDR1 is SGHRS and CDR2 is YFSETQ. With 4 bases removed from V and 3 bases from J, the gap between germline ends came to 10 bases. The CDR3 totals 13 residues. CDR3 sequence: CASSRGFDTEAFF. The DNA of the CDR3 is TGCGCCAGCAGCCGTGGTTTTGACACTGAAGCTTTCTTT.

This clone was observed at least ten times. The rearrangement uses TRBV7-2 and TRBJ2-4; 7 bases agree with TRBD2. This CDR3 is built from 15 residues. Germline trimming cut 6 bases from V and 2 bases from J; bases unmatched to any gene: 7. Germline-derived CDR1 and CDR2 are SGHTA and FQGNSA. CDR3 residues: CASRQTSAPKNIQYF. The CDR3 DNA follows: TGTGCCAGCAGACAAACTAGCGCACCCAAAAACATTCAGTACTTC.

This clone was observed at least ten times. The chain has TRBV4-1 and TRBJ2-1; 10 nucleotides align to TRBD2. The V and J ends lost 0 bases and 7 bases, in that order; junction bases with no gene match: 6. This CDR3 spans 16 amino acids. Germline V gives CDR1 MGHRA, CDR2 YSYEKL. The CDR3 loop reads CASSQESLAGVNEQFF. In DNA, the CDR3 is TGCGCCAGCAGCCAAGAGTCGCTAGCGGGGGTGAATGAGCAGTTCTTC.

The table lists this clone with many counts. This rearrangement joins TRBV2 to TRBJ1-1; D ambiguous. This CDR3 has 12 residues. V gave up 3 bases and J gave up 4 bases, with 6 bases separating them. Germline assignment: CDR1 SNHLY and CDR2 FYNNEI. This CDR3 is CASSDPSTEAFF. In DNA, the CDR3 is TGTGCCAGCAGTGACCCCTCCACTGAAGCTTTCTTT. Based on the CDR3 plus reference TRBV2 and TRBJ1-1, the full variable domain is EPEVTQTPSHQVTQMGQEVILRCVPISNHLYFYWYRQILGQKVEFLVSFYNNEISEKSEIFDDQFSVERPDGSNFTLKIRSTKLEDSAMYFCASSDPSTEAFFGQGTRLTVV.

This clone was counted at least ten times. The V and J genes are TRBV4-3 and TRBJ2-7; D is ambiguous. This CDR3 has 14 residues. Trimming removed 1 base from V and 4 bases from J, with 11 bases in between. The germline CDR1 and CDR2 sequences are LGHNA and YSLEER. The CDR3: CASSQAWNTYEQYF. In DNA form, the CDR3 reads TGCGCCAGCAGCCAAGCGTGGAATACTTACGAGCAGTACTTC.

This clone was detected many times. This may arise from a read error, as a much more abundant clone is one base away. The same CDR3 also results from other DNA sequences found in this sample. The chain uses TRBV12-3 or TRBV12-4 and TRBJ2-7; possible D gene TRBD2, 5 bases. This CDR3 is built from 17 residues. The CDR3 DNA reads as TGCGCCAGCAGTTTGATTTCGTGGGAGAGAAAAACCTACGAGCAGTACTTC. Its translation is CASSLISWERKTYEQYF.

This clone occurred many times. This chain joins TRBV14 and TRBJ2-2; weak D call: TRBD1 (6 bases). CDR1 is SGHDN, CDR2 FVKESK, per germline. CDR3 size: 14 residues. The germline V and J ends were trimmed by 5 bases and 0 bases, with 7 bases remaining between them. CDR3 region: CASSRTANTGELFF. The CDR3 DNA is TGTGCCAGCAGCAGGACAGCGAACACCGGGGAGCTGTTTTTT.

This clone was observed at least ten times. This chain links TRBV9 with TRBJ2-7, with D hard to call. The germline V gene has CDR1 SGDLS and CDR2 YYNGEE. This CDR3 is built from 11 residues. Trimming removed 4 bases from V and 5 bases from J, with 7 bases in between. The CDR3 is CASSPHDEQYF. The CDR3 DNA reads TGTGCCAGCAGCCCCCACGACGAGCAGTACTTC.

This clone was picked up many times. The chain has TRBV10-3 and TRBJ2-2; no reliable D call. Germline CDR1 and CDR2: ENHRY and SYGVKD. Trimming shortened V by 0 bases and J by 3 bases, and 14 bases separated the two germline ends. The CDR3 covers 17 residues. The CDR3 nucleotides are TGTGCCATCAGTGAGTCCGTAGCATTTGAGCACACCGGGGAGCTGTTTTTT. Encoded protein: CAISESVAFEHTGELFF.

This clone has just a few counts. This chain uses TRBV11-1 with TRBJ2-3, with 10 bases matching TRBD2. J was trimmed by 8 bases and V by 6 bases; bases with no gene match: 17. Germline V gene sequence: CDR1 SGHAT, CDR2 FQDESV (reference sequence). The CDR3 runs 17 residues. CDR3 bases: TGTGCCAGCAGTTCCTACCAGCGGGAGGGCCTGGGTGGTACGCAGTATTTT. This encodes CASSSYQREGLGGTQYF.

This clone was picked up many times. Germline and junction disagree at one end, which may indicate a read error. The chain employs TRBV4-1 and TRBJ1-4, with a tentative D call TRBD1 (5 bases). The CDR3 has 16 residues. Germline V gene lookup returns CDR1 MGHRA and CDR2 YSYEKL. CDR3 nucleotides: TGCGCCAGCAGCCAAGATCCCCAGGGATCTAATGAAAAACTGTCTTTT. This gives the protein CASSQDPQGSNEKLSF.

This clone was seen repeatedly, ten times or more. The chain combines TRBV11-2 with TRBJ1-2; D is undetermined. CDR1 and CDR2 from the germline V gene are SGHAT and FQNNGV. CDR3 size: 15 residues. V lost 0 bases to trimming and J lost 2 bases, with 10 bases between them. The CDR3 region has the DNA TGTGCCAGCAGCTTAGATCCCCAGGCCAACTATGGCTACACCTTC. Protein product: CASSLDPQANYGYTF.

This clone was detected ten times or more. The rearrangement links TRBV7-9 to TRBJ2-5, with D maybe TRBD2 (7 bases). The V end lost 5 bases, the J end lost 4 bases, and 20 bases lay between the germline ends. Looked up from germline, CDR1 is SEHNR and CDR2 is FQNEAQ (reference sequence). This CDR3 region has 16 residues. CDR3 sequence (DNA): TGTGCCAGCAGCCCCCTACAGGGAGGGTATGGAGAGACCCAGTACTTC. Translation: CASSPLQGGYGETQYF.

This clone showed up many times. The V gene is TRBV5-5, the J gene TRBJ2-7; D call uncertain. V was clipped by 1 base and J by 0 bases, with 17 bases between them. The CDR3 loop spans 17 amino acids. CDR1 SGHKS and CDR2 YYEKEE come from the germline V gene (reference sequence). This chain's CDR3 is CASSLSLLRTDSYEQYF. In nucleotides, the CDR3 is TGTGCCAGCAGCTTGTCATTGTTGCGGACGGACTCCTACGAGCAGTACTTC.

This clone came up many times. This chain's CDR3 is CASSPGLAGAAYEQYF. The CDR3 DNA sequence: TGTGCCAGCAGCCCCGGACTAGCGGGAGCCGCCTACGAGCAGTACTTC. J is TRBJ2-7 and V is TRBV9; 13 bases fit TRBD2. The germline V gene has CDR1 SGDLS and CDR2 YYNGEE. V lost 4 bases, J lost 2 bases, and 6 bases stayed unmatched. The CDR3 consists of 16 residues.

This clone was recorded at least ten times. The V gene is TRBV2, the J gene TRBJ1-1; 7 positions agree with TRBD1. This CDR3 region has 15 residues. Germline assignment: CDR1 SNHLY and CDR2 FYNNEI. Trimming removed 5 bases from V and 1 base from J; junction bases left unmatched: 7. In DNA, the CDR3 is TGTGCCAGCAGTAAACTAAAGGGGGCGAACACTGAAGCTTTCTTT. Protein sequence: CASSKLKGANTEAFF.

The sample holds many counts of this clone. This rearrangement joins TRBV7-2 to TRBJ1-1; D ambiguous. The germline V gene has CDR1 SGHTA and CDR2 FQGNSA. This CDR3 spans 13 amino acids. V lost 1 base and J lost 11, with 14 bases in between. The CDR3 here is CASSLEAGFYAFF. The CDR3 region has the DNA TGTGCCAGCAGCTTAGAAGCGGGGTTCTATGCTTTCTTT.

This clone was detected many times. CDR3 protein: CASSPNPPSSTGELFF. The DNA for the CDR3 is TGTGCCAGCTCACCAAATCCTCCTAGTAGTACCGGGGAGCTGTTTTTT. V usage is TRBV18 and J usage is TRBJ2-2; D ambiguous. V lost 2 bases, J lost 5 bases, and 15 bases lay in between. The CDR3 length is 16 residues. Germline-derived CDR1 and CDR2 are KGHSH and LQKENI.

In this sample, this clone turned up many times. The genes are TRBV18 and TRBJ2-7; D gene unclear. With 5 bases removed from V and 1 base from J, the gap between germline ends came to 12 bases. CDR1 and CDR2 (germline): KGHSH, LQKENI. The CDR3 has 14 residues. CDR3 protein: CASSLPDPSYEQYF. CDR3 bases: TGTGCCAGCTCATTACCCGACCCTTCCTACGAGCAGTACTTC.

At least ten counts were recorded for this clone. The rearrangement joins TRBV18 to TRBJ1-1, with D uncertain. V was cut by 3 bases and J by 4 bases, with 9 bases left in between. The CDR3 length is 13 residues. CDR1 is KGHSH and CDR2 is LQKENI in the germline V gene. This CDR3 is CASSPTTSTEAFF. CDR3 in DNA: TGTGCCAGCTCACCGACTACCAGCACTGAAGCTTTCTTT.

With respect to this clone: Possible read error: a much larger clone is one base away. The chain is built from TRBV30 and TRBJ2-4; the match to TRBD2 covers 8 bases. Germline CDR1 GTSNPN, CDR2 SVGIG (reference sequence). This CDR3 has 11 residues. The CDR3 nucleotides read TGTGCCGGACTAGCCAAAAGCATTCAGTACTTC. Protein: CAGLAKSIQYF.